This T cell receptor (beta chain) was sequenced during a study of early T cells in non-severe SARS-CoV-2 infection. Study information: Sequencing was performed on bulk RNA from unsorted whole blood, leaving chains unpaired. General study findings and limits: VDJdb matching skewed toward anti-spike CD8 responses, missing private and CD4 specificities.

Separate cDNA molecules each had unique molecular identifiers attached to them. TCRdb called the 5' RACE reads again in MiXCR, with one record for every CDR3 protein. The table has more than 85,000 distinct CDR3 sequences, 10% to 15% seen once. This clonotype was seen ten or more times. Its target is unknown. V shed 0 bases and J shed 7 bases, with 9 bases lying between them. This CDR3 comprises 12 residues. Germline-derived CDR1 and CDR2 are DFQATT and SNEGSKA (reference sequence). This TCR was recovered from an adult who was a healthcare worker with PCR-confirmed SARS-CoV-2 infection or an uninfected control (not recorded which). The sample was whole blood, taken at baseline. The chain couples TRBV20-1 to TRBJ1-2; D is ambiguous. As DNA, the CDR3 is TGCAGTGCTAGAGAACCGGGGTTTGGCTACACCTTC. This codes for CSAREPGFGYTF.